What follows describes a single TCR beta chain. What it recognizes is unknown. This record belongs to a study of T-cell memory formation after mild COVID-19. Study details: TCR clusters mostly belonged to single donors. The study, taken as a whole, reports: Contracting clones from day 15 to 85 showed balanced CD4/CD8; later expanders favored CD4+. Those CD4+ clones that contracted were mainly in CM and EM (CD8+ ones in EMRA).

V lost 5 bases and J lost 5, with 10 bases in between. The CDR3 loop spans 13 amino acids. The germline V gene has CDR1 SGHTA and CDR2 FQGNSA. TCR alpha and TCR beta cDNA libraries carrying sample barcodes and UMIs were produced by 5'RACE using constant-segment primers. TCRdb independently ran MiXCR on the 5' RACE reads; one entry per CDR3 protein. The profile shows 200,000 to 250,000 distinct CDR3 sequences, around 17% of them singletons. The sequence derives from a man younger than 30 who had mild COVID-19 (a few samples of this study predate the infection). Cell type and time point are not known. The chain uses TRBV7-2 and TRBJ1-5; tentatively, D is TRBD1 (5 bases). The sequencing sample was made of PBMCs or a T cell subset sorted from them (not recorded which). CDR3 coding DNA: TGTGCCAGCAGCCTACAGGAGTATCAGCCCCAGCATTTT. Translation: CASSLQEYQPQHF. Using reference TRBV7-2 and TRBJ1-5 for the parts outside the CDR3, the full variable domain is GAGVSQSPSNKVTEKGKDVELRCDPISGHTALYWYRQSLGQGLEFLIYFQGNSAPDKSGLPSDRFSAERTGGSVSTLTIQRTQQEDSAVYLCASSLQEYQPQHFGDGTRLSIL.